This note documents a single T cell receptor beta chain sequence. What it recognizes is unknown. The entry originates in a study of naive and memory T cell subsets. Both TRBC1 and TRBC2 were covered by a beta constant-region primer of two equimolar oligonucleotides. The ligated cDNA underwent four PCR rounds using SP2 and nested alpha and beta constant-region primers. TCRdb re-analysed the UMI-ligation and nested PCR reads in MiXCR, keeping a single row per CDR3 protein. The sample has more than 120,000 distinct CDR3 sequences, approximately 18% seen once. Points from the study as a whole: Activation and differentiation may alter RNA-based TCR counts. Naive repertoires, especially CD8, held a few larger clonotypes, possibly memory cells re-expressing CD45RA.

This TCR was recovered from a human donor in good health. Sequenced material: naive CD8+ T cells from blood.

CDR3: CASLLAGGPYEQYF. CDR3 nucleotides: TGTGCCAGCCTGCTAGCTGGAGGACCCTACGAGCAGTACTTC. V is TRBV12-3 or TRBV12-4 and J is TRBJ2-7; possibly TRBD2 for D (5 bases). There are 14 residues in the CDR3. The ends were cut back, 8 bases at V and 2 bases at J, with 16 bases in the middle.